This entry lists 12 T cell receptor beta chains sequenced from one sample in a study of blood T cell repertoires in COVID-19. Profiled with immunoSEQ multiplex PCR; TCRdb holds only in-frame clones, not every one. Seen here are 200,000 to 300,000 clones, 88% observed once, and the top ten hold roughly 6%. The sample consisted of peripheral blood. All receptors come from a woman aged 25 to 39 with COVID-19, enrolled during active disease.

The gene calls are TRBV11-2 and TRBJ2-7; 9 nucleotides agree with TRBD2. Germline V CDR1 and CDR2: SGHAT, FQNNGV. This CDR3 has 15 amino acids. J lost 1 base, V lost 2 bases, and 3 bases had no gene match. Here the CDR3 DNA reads TGTGCCAGCAGCTTACTTAGCGGGGGATCCTACGAGCAGTACTTC. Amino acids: CASSLLSGGSYEQYF.

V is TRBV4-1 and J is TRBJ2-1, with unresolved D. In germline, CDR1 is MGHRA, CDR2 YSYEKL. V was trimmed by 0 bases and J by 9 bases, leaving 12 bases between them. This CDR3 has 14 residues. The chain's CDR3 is CASSQDPRQGEQFF. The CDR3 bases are TGCGCCAGCAGCCAAGATCCCCGACAAGGTGAGCAGTTCTTC.

CDR3 sequence reads: CASSQDLRDMFF. The CDR3 nucleotides are TGTGCCAGCAGCCAAGATCTGCGGGATATGTTCTTC. This chain links TRBV3-1 (or the pseudogene TRBV3-2) with TRBJ2-1, with D tentatively TRBD2 (6 bases). This CDR3 has 12 amino acids. V shed 0 bases and J shed 15 bases, with 12 bases lying between them. Germline values: CDR1 LGHDT, CDR2 YNNKEL (reference sequence).

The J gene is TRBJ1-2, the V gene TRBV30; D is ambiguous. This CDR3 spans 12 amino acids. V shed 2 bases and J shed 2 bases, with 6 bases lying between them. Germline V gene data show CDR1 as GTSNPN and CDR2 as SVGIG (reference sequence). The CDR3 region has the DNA TGTGCCTGGAGTAACAGAAACTATGGCTACACCTTC. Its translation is CAWSNRNYGYTF.

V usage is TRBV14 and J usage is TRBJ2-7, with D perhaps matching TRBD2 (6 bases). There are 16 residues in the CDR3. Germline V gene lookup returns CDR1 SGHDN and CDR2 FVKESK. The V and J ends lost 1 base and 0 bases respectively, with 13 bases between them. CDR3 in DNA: TGTGCCAGCAGCCAAGTTTTGGGGAGGAGCTCCTACGAGCAGTACTTC. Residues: CASSQVLGRSSYEQYF.

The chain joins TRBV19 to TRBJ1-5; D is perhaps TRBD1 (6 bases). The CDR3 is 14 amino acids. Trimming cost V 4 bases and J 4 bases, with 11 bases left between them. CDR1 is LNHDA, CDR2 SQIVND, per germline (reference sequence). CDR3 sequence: CASSKTGGNQPQHF. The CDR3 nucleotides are TGTGCCAGTAGTAAGACAGGTGGTAATCAGCCCCAGCATTTT.

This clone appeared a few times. This CDR3 reads CASSLQGTNEKLFF. The CDR3 coding sequence is TGTGCCAGCAGCCTACAGGGGACGAATGAAAAACTGTTTTTT. The V gene is TRBV11-3, the J gene TRBJ1-4; 7 bases are shared with TRBD1. CDR1 SGHNT and CDR2 YENEEA come from the germline V gene. V trimming: 5 bases; J trimming: 5 bases; junction bases outside the gene matches: 5. This CDR3 comprises 14 residues.

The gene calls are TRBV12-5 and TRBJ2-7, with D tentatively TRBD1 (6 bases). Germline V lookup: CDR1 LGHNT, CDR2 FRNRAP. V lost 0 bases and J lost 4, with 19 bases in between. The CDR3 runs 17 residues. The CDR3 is CASGLVGTGTPTYEQYF. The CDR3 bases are TGTGCTAGTGGTTTGGTGGGAACAGGGACCCCTACTTACGAGCAGTACTTC.

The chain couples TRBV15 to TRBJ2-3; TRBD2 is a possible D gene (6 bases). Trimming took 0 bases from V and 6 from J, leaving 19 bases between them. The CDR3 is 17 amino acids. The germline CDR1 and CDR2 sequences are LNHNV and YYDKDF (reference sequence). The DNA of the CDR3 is TGTGCCACCAGCAGAGATAACGGGGGACGGACCGGGGATACGCAGTATTTT. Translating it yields CATSRDNGGRTGDTQYF. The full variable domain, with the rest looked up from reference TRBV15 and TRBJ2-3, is DAMVIQNPRYQVTQFGKPVTLSCSQTLNHNVMYWYQQKSSQAPKLLFHYYDKDFNNEADTPDNFQSRRPNTSFCFLDIRSPGLGDTAMYLCATSRDNGGRTGDTQYFGPGTRLTVL.

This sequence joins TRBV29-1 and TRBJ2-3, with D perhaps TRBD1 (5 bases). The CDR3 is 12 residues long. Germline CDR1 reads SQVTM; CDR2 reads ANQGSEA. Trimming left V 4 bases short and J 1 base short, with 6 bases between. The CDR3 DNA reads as TGCAGCGTTGCACAGGGCACAGATACGCAGTATTTT. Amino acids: CSVAQGTDTQYF.

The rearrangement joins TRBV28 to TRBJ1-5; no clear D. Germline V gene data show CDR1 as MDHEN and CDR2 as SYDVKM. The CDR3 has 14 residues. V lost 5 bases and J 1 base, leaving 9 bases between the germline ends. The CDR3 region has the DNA TGTGCCAGCAGTCTTCGACAAAGCAATCAGCCCCAGCATTTT. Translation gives CASSLRQSNQPQHF.

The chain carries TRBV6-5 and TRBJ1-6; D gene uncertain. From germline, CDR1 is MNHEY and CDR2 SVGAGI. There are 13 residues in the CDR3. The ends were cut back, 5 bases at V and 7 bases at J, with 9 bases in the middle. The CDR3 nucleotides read TGTGCCAGCAGTAGCGAGAGGAATTCACCCCTCCACTTT. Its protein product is CASSSERNSPLHF.